Listed here are 14 T cell receptor beta chains from one sample, sequenced in a study of response to subunit inactivated influenza vaccine. TCRdb independently ran MiXCR on the RT-PCR reads; one entry per CDR3 protein. The sample contains over 400,000 distinct CDR3 sequences, roughly 13% of which appear only once. The sample in question was PBMCs from blood, obtained about 40 days after vaccination. The receptor source for this set is a middle-aged man who received an inactivated influenza vaccine.

This clonotype was counted many times. This sequence joins TRBV20-1 and TRBJ2-1, with TRBD1 identical over 9 bases. CDR1 and CDR2 from the germline V gene are DFQATT and SNEGSKA (reference sequence). This CDR3 has 16 amino acids. V was clipped by 8 bases and J by 8 bases; unmatched bases: 19. Here the CDR3 DNA reads TGCAGTCTATTCGGACAGGGGTCCCTTGAGGGGGATGAGCAGTTCTTC. Its protein product is CSLFGQGSLEGDEQFF.

A remark on this clonotype: Compared with germline, one end of the junction differs, possibly owing to a read error. The J gene is TRBJ1-5, the V gene TRBV4-3, with 7 nucleotides matching TRBD1. CDR1 and CDR2 from the germline V gene are LGHNA and YSLEER. The CDR3 has 16 residues. The DNA for the CDR3 is TGCGCCAGCAGCCAAGAGTTCGACAGGGACAATCGGCCCCAGCATTTT. Protein sequence: CASSQEFDRDNRPQHF.

This clonotype has just a few counts. The chain is built from TRBV7-9 and TRBJ2-7; 9 nucleotides agree with TRBD1. Trimming took 2 bases from V and 5 from J; bases not matched to a gene: 7. Germline values: CDR1 SEHNR, CDR2 FQNEAQ (reference sequence). The CDR3 sequence is 15 residues long. The chain's CDR3 is CASSLSGTGSNEQYF. CDR3 bases: TGTGCCAGCAGCTTATCCGGGACAGGGAGTAACGAGCAGTACTTC.

The gene calls are TRBV10-2 and TRBJ2-2; perhaps TRBD1 as D (6 bases). Per the germline V gene, CDR1 is WSHSY and CDR2 is SAAADI. CDR3 size: 15 residues. The germline V and J ends were trimmed by 4 bases and 7 bases, with 16 bases remaining between them. The CDR3, as DNA: TGCGCCAGCAGTGGGGGACACCCGGATAGCGGGGAGCTGTTTTTT. Protein: CASSGGHPDSGELFF.

This clonotype was counted ten times or more. V usage is TRBV7-7 and J usage is TRBJ2-7; TRBD1 matches at 10 bases. The CDR3 consists of 13 residues. Germline-derived CDR1 and CDR2 are SSHAT and FNYEAQ (reference sequence). The CDR3 loop is CASSSDRGNKQYF. CDR3 nucleotide sequence: TGTGCTAGCTCATCGGACAGGGGGAATAAGCAGTACTTC.

This chain joins TRBV6-1 and TRBJ2-1; unclear D gene. The CDR3 has 11 amino acids. CDR1 is MNHNS, CDR2 SASEGT, per germline. Trimming took 0 bases from V and 12 from J, leaving 6 bases between them. This CDR3 is CASSEAPGQFF. The CDR3 DNA sequence: TGTGCCAGCAGTGAAGCACCTGGGCAGTTCTTC.

This clonotype has only a few counts. V and J are TRBV6-1 and TRBJ1-2; TRBD1 might be the D (5 bases). The CDR3 is 13 residues long. V lost 3 bases to trimming and J lost 4 bases, with 9 bases between them. Germline CDR1 is MNHNS and CDR2 is SASEGT. CDR3 in DNA: TGTGCCAGCAGTGAGACAGTTCCCTATGGCTACACCTTC. Amino acids: CASSETVPYGYTF.

This clonotype was recorded a few times. This may be a read error, as it is one base from a much larger clone. This is likely a read error, given that the CDR3 carries no conserved phenylalanine or tryptophan at its end. This chain joins TRBV29-1 and TRBJ2-2; D is perhaps TRBD1 (6 bases). The V gene's germline CDR1 is SQVTM and CDR2 ANQGSEA. This CDR3 has 14 residues. V was cut by 3 bases and J by 0 bases, with 8 bases left in between. DNA for the CDR3: TGCAGCGTTGAGGGGACACCGAACACCGGGGAGCTGTTTCTT. It codes for CSVEGTPNTGELFL.

The CDR3 bases are TGCAGCGTTGTGGCAGCCTCCTACGAGCAGTACTTC. Protein: CSVVAASYEQYF. This chain links TRBV29-1 with TRBJ2-7, with D hard to call. The V end lost 4 bases, the J end lost 0 bases, and 7 bases lay between the germline ends. The CDR3 totals 12 residues. Germline values: CDR1 SQVTM, CDR2 ANQGSEA.

This clonotype appeared a few times. The chain uses TRBV6-1 and TRBJ2-3, with 8 bases identical to TRBD1. CDR3 length: 15 residues. V dropped 7 bases and J dropped 1; count of bases not matched to a gene: 7. Germline CDR1 reads MNHNS; CDR2 reads SASEGT. This chain's CDR3 is CASIFDRGGTDTQYF. The CDR3 region has the DNA TGTGCCAGCATCTTTGACAGGGGCGGCACAGATACGCAGTATTTT.

The rearrangement joins TRBV29-1 to TRBJ2-7; D is unresolved. This CDR3 comprises 15 residues. Trimming stripped 2 bases from V and 2 bases from J, with 16 bases between. CDR1 is SQVTM, CDR2 ANQGSEA, per germline. CDR3 sequence: CSVEIKDQMAYEQYF. As DNA, the CDR3 is TGCAGCGTTGAAATAAAGGACCAAATGGCCTACGAGCAGTACTTC.

The table lists this clonotype with a few counts. The gene calls are TRBV20-1 and TRBJ2-1; D gene uncertain. This CDR3 has 13 residues. Germline values: CDR1 DFQATT, CDR2 SNEGSKA (reference sequence). Trimming stripped 6 bases from V and 5 bases from J, with 14 bases between. The CDR3 here is CSAKTGSHNEQFF. The CDR3 DNA is TGCAGTGCCAAGACTGGATCCCACAATGAGCAGTTCTTC.

This clonotype showed up many times. The chain recombines TRBV6-2 or TRBV6-3 with TRBJ2-1; 10 bases fit TRBD2. CDR3 length equals 17 residues. The germline V gene has CDR1 MNHEY and CDR2 SVGEGT. V lost 5 bases and J lost 7; bases outside the gene matches: 14. Here the CDR3 reads CASSPGLATRRGNEQFF. DNA of the CDR3: TGTGCCAGCAGTCCGGGACTAGCGACCCGTAGAGGGAATGAGCAGTTCTTC.

This clonotype showed up just a few times. The rearrangement uses TRBV7-2 and TRBJ1-2, with D uncertain. With 1 base removed from V and 10 bases from J, the gap between germline ends came to 13 bases. CDR3 length equals 13 residues. Per the germline V gene, CDR1 is SGHTA and CDR2 is FQGNSA. The CDR3 sequence is CASSLVSGQDYTF. The CDR3 nucleotides are TGTGCCAGCAGCTTAGTATCGGGTCAGGACTACACCTTC.